This T cell receptor (beta chain) comes out of a study of cytomegalovirus exposure and HLA in healthy donors. Turning to the study itself: Early on, a data release was issued that held about 85 million unique TCRs from HLA-typed donors. Study-wide results and caveats: Later on, analysis showed that most CMV-associated TCR beta chains appeared to be HLA-restricted. V- and J-gene trimming in TCR beta was tied to a missense DCLRE1C variant by an analysis performed later.

The CDR3 covers 15 residues. In regard to this clone: Its antigen is not identified.

The PCR ran on 60 Vbeta and 13 Jbeta primers. The assay was immunoSEQ multiplex PCR, and TCRdb's table has in-frame clones only and misses some. Among under 250,000 clones, around 80% were seen once, and the ten largest hold 3.5% to 4%. The genes are TRBV12-1 and TRBJ1-1; the table's TRBD1 call for D was not verified on the DNA. TRBV12-1 is given as a pseudogene. The sample comprised PBMCs. The clonotype comes from a male donor in good health and CMV-seronegative. Here the CDR3 reads CASSPTGKVNPEAFF. As DNA, the CDR3 is TGTGCCAGCAGCCCCACAGGGAAGGTTAATCCTGAAGCTTTCTTT.